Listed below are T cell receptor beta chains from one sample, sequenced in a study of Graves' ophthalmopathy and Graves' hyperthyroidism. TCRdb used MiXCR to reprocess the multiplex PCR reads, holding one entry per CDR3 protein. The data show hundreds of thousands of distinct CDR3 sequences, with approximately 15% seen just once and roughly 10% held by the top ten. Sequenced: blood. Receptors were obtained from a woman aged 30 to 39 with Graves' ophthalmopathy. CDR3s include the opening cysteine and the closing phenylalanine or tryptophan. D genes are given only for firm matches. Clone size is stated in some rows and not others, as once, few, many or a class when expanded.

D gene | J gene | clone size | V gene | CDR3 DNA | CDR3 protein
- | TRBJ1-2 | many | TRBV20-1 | TGCAGTGCTAGAGATGGTGCAGCCGGCTACACCTTC | CSARDGAAGYTF
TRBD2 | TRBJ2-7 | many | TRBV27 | TGTGCCAGCAGTTTATCGAGCGGGGGGGCGTACGAGCAGTACTTC | CASSLSSGGAYEQYF
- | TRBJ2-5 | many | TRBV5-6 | TGTGCCAGCAGCTGGGCGTTTCTCCAAGAGACCCAGTACTTC | CASSWAFLQETQYF
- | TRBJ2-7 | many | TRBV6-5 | TGTGCCAGCAGTTACTCGCCTAGTCTAGGCGAGCAGTACTTC | CASSYSPSLGEQYF
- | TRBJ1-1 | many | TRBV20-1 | TGCAGTGCTAGACCAATGAGGGGTGTCACTGAAGCTTTCTTT | CSARPMRGVTEAFF
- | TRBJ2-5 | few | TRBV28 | TGTGCCAGCAGTTTGCGGTCGGGAACGGGTTTGGAGACCCAGTACTTC | CASSLRSGTGLETQYF
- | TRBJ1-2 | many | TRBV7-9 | TGTGCCAGCAGCCCCCTGGAGGTTTCGAGGTATGGCTACACCTTC | CASSPLEVSRYGYTF
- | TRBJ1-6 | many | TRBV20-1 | TGCAGTGCTAGAGAGGTCAGCATTTATTCACCCCTCCACTTT | CSAREVSIYSPLHF
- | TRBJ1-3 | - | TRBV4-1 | TGCGCCAGCAGCCAAGAACCGGGAGGGGGAGTTAACACCATATATTTT | CASSQEPGGGVNTIYF
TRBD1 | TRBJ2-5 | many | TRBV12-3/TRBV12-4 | TGTGCCAGCAGCTTAGCAGGGGGCAGAGAGACCCAGTACTTC | CASSLAGGRETQYF
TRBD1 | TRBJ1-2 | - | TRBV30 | TGTGCCTGGACCGAACAGGGGAATGGCTACACCTTC | CAWTEQGNGYTF
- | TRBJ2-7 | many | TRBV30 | TGTGCCTGGAGTGGGGTTATCGACGAGCAGTACTTC | CAWSGVIDEQYF
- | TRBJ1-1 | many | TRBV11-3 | TGTGCCAGCAGCCAATCCAGGATAGAAGCTTTCTTT | CASSQSRIEAFF
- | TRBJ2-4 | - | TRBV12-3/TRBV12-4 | TGTGCCAGCAGTTTAAGTAGCCTGGGGGCCAAAAACATTCAGTACTTC | CASSLSSLGAKNIQYF
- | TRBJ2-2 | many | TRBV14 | TGTGCCAGCAGCCACAGCTTGGCCGGGGAGCTGTTTTTT | CASSHSLAGELFF
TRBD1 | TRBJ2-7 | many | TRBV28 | TGTGCCAGCAGACCAACCGGGACAGGGGACCACGAGCAGTACTTC | CASRPTGTGDHEQYF
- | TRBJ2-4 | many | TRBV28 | TGTGCCAGCAGACAGGGTTTGAACATTAAGTACTTC | CASRQGLNIKYF
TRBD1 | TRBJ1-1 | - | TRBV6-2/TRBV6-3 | TGTGCCAGCAGTTACTCCGACAGGGGGCTGGCTGAAGCTTTCTTT | CASSYSDRGLAEAFF
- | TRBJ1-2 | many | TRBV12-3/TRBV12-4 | TGTGCCAGCAGTTTAGCCGGGCAGGGGCCCTATGGCTACACCTTC | CASSLAGQGPYGYTF
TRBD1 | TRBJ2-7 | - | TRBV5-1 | TGCGCCAGCAGCTTGGACGGACAGGGGCCGCTTCTAGCCCTTTCCTACGAGCAGTACTTC | CASSLDGQGPLLALSYEQYF
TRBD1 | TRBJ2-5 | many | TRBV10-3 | TGTGCCATCAGAGAGACAGGGTTGGAGACCCAGTACTTC | CAIRETGLETQYF
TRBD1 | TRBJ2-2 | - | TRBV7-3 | TGTGCCAGCAGCTTAGGACAGGGGAGAACCGGGGAGCTGTTTTTT | CASSLGQGRTGELFF
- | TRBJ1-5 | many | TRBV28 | TGTGCCAGCAGTTTTCGGGATCAGCCCCAGCATTTT | CASSFRDQPQHF
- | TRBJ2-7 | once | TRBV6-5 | TGTGCCAGCAGTTACTCAAAGGCACACGAGCAGTACTTC | CASSYSKAHEQYF
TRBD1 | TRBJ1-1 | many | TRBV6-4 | TGTGCCAGCAGTGAACTCGGCGGCACAGGGGGCGCAGTGAAGGCTTTCTTT | CASSELGGTGGAVKAFF
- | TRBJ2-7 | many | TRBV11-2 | TGTGCCAGCAGCTCTACATATAGCTCCTACGAGCAGTACTTC | CASSSTYSSYEQYF
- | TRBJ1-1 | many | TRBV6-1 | TGTGCCAGCAGTCTGAGGGTGAATTTGAACACTGAAGCTTTCTTT | CASSLRVNLNTEAFF
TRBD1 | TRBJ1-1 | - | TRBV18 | TGTGCCAGCTCAATTGACCGCGGGACAGCTGAAGCTTTCTTT | CASSIDRGTAEAFF
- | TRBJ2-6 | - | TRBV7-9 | TGTGCCATCGAGGCGTTATTTGGGGCCAACGTCCTGACTTTC | CAIEALFGANVLTF
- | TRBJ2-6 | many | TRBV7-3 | TGTGCCAGCACCGAGCCTGGGGCCAACGTCCTGACTTTC | CASTEPGANVLTF
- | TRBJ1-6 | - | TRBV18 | TGTGCCAGCTCACCACTCGGACAGATGAATTCACCCCTCCACTTT | CASSPLGQMNSPLHF
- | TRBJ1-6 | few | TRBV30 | TGTGCCTGGAGTTACTATAATTCACCCCTCCACTTT | CAWSYYNSPLHF